The source of this T cell receptor beta chain is a study of blood T cell repertoires in COVID-19. Study information: Samples came from the United States, Italy and Spain, spanning acute and convalescent COVID-19.

This clone occurred a few times. Germline assignment: CDR1 MNHEY and CDR2 SVGAGI. Trimming removed 5 bases from V and 6 bases from J; junction bases left unmatched: 5. CDR3 length: 14 residues. Recruited during active infection, patients (from Seattle) were subsequently followed longitudinally. Produced via immunoSEQ multiplex PCR; TCRdb's table is partial and in-frame only. The sample lists about 260,000 clones, 88% occurring once. The V call is TRBV6-5, the J call TRBJ1-4; TRBD1 agrees at 8 bases. The sequence was obtained from a woman aged 70 to 79 with COVID-19, enrolled during active disease. Sequenced input: peripheral blood. CDR3 amino acids: CASSQTGGDEKLFF. In nucleotides, the CDR3 is TGTGCCAGCAGTCAAACAGGGGGGGATGAAAAACTGTTTTTT.